The 2 T cell receptor beta chains reported below all come from one sample, sequenced in a study of T cell repertoires in aging, cancer and after chemotherapy. A mixed TRB-A/B primer pool amplified rearranged TRB by multiplex touch-down PCR. TCRdb fed the multiplex PCR reads into MiXCR, producing one record per CDR3 protein. The repertoire consists of approximately 20,000 distinct CDR3 sequences, with around 40% occurring once and the leading ten covering about 15%. Amplification of TCR beta used genomic DNA extracted from peripheral blood. The specimen was blood. Every receptor here comes from a human donor with a solid tumor.

This sequence joins TRBV6-2 or TRBV6-3 and TRBJ2-1; possible D gene TRBD2, 5 bases. In germline, CDR1 is MNHEY, CDR2 SVGEGT. The CDR3 length is 15 residues. The germline V and J ends were trimmed by 7 bases and 1 base, with 14 bases remaining between them. CDR3 sequence reads: CASITRVGSYNEQFF. CDR3 coding DNA: TGTGCCAGCATTACTAGGGTCGGTTCCTACAATGAGCAGTTCTTC.

The chain has TRBV12-3 or TRBV12-4 and TRBJ1-2, with TRBD1 as a possible D gene (5 bases). The CDR3 runs to 12 residues. V was trimmed by 7 bases and J by 4 bases, leaving 10 bases between them. CDR3 protein: CASTDDSYGYTF. In DNA form, the CDR3 reads TGTGCCAGCACCGACGACAGCTATGGCTACACCTTC.